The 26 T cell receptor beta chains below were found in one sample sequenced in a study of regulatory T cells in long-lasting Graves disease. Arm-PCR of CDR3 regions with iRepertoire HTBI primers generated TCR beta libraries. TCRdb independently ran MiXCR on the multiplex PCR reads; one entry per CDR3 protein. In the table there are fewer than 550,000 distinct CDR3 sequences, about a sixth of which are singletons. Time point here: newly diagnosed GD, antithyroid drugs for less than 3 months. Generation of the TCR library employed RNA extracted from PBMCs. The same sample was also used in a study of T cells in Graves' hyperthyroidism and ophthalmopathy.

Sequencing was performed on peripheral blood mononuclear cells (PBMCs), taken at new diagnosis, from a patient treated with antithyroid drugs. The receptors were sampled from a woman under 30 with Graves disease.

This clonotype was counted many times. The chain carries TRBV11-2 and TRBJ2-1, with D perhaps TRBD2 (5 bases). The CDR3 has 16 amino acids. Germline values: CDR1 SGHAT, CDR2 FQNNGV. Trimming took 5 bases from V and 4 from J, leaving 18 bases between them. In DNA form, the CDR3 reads TGTGCCAGCAGCCCTAGAAGGAGCGGAGCGTACAATGAGCAGTTCTTC. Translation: CASSPRRSGAYNEQFF. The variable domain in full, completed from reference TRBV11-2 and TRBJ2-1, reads EAGVAQSPRYKIIEKRQSVAFWCNPISGHATLYWYQQILGQGPKLLIQFQNNGVVDDSQLPKDRFSAERLKGVDSTLKIQPAKLEDSAVYLCASSPRRSGAYNEQFFGPGTRLTVL.

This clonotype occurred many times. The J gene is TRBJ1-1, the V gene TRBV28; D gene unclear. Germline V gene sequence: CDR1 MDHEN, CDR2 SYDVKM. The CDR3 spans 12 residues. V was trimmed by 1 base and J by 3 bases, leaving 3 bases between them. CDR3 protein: CASSLSYTEAFF. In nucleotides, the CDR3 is TGTGCCAGCAGTTTATCATACACTGAAGCTTTCTTT.

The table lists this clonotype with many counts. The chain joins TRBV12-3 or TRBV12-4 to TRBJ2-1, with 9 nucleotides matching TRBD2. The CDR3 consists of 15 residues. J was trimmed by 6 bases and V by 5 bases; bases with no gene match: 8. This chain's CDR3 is CASSREGGLANEQFF. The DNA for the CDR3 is TGTGCCAGCAGTCGCGAAGGGGGACTAGCCAATGAGCAGTTCTTC.

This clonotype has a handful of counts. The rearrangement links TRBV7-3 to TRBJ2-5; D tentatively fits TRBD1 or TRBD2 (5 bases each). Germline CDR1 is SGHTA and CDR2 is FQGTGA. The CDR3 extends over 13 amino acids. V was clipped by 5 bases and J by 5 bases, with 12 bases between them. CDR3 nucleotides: TGTGCCAGCAGCGTAGGGACGGTGGAGACCCAGTACTTC. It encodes CASSVGTVETQYF. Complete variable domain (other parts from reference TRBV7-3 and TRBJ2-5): GAGVSQTPSNKVTEKGKYVELRCDPISGHTALYWYRQSLGQGPEFLIYFQGTGAADDSGLPNDRFFAVRPEGSVSTLKIQRTERGDSAVYLCASSVGTVETQYFGPGTRLLVL.

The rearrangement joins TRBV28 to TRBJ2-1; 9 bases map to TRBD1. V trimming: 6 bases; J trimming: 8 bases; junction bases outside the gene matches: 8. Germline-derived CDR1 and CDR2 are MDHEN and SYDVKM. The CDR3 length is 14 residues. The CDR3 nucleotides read TGTGCCAGCAGCGCGGACAGGGGCTGGCATGAGCAGTTCTTC. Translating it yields CASSADRGWHEQFF.

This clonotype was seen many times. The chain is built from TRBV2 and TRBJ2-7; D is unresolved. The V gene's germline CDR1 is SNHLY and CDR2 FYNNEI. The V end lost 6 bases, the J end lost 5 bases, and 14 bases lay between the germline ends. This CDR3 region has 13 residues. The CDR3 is CASRWGHNNEQYF. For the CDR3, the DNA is TGTGCCAGCAGGTGGGGTCATAATAACGAGCAGTACTTC. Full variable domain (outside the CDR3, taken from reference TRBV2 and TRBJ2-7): EPEVTQTPSHQVTQMGQEVILRCVPISNHLYFYWYRQILGQKVEFLVSFYNNEISEKSEIFDDQFSVERPDGSNFTLKIRSTKLEDSAMYFCASRWGHNNEQYFGPGTRLTVT.

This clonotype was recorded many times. In DNA, the CDR3 is TGCAGTGCTAGAGACCGCCGACTAGCGGGGTCTAGCACAGATACGCAGTATTTT. It codes for CSARDRRLAGSSTDTQYF. V gene TRBV20-1 combines with J gene TRBJ2-3; 11 nucleotides line up with TRBD2. Trimming at V came to 0 bases and at J to 0 bases, leaving 8 bases not matched to a gene. Per germline, CDR1 DFQATT and CDR2 SNEGSKA (reference sequence). CDR3 length: 18 residues.

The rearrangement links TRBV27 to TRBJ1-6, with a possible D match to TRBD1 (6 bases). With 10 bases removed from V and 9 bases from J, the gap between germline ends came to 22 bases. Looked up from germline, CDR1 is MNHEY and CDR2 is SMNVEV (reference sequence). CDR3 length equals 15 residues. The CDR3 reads CANPRGGSLSSPLHF. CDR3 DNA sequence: TGTGCCAACCCACGGGGGGGCTCCCTTAGTTCACCCCTCCACTTT.

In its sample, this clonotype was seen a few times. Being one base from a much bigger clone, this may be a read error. The CDR3 here is CASRGQLLYGQYF. DNA of the CDR3: TGTGCCAGCAGGGGACAGCTACTCTACGGGCAGTACTTC. The chain has TRBV2 and TRBJ2-7, with 7 bases aligning to TRBD1. The germline V gene has CDR1 SNHLY and CDR2 FYNNEI. The CDR3 sequence is 13 residues long.

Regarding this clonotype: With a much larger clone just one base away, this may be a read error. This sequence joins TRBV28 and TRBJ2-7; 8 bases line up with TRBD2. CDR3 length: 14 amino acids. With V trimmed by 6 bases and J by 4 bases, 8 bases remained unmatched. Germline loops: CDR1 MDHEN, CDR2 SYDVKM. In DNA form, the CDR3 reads TGTGCCAGCAGACCAGGGACTAGTCGATACGAGCAGTACGTC. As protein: CASRPGTSRYEQYV.

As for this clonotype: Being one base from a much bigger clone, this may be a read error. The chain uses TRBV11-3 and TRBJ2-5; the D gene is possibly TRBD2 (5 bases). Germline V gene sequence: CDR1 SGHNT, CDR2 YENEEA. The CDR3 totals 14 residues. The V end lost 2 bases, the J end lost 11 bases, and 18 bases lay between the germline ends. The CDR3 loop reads CASSLTQFAGEQYF. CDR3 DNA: TGTGCCAGCAGCTTAACACAATTTGCGGGTGAGCAGTACTTC.

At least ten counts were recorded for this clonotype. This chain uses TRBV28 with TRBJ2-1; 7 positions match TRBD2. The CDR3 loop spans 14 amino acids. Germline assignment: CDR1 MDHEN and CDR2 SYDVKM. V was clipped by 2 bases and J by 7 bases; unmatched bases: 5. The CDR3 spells CASSLGGSLNEQFF. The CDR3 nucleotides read TGTGCCAGCAGTTTAGGCGGGAGTCTGAATGAGCAGTTCTTC. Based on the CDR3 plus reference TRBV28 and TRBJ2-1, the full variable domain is DVKVTQSSRYLVKRTGEKVFLECVQDMDHENMFWYRQDPGLGLRLIYFSYDVKMKEKGDIPEGYSVSREKKERFSLILESASTNQTSMYLCASSLGGSLNEQFFGPGTRLTVL.

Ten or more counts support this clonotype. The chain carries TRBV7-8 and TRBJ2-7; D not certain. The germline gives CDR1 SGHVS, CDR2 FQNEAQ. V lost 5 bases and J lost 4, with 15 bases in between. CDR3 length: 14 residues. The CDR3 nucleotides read TGTGCCAGCAGCCTTGGACGGTGGGGTTACGAGCAGTACTTC. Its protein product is CASSLGRWGYEQYF. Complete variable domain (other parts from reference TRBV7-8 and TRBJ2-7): GAGVSQSPRYKVAKRGQDVALRCDPISGHVSLFWYQQALGQGPEFLTYFQNEAQLDKSGLPSDRFFAERPEGSVSTLKIQRTQQEDSAVYLCASSLGRWGYEQYFGPGTRLTVT.

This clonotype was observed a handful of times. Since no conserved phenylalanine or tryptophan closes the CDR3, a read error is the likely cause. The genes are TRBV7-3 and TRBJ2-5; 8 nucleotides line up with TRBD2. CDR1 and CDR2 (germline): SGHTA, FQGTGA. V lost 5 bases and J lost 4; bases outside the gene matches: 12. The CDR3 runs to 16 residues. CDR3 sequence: CASSPSGGSRRETQYL. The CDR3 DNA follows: TGTGCCAGCAGCCCTTCGGGGGGGAGTAGACGAGAGACCCAGTACCTC.

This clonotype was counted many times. CDR3 region: CASSLVLRGSGYTF. The CDR3 region has the DNA TGTGCCAGCAGTTTAGTACTCCGGGGCTCTGGCTACACCTTC. This chain joins TRBV28 and TRBJ1-2; D is possibly TRBD1 (5 bases). The germline gives CDR1 MDHEN, CDR2 SYDVKM. Trimming stripped 2 bases from V and 7 bases from J, with 14 bases between. This CDR3 has 14 amino acids.

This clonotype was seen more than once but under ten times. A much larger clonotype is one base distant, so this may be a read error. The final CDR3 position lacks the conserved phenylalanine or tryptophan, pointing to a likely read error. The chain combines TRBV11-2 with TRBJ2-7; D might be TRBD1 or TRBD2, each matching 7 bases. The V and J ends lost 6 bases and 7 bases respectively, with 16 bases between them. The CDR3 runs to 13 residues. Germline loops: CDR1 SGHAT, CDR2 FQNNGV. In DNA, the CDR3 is TGTGCCAGCAGTACTGGGACAGCGGGGGAGCAGTACCTC. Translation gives CASSTGTAGEQYL.

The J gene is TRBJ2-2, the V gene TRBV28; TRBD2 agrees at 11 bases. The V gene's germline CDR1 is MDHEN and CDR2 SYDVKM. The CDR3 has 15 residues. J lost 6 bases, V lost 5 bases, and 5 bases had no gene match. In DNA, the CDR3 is TGTGCCAGCAGTATAGCGGGAGGGTCGGCCGGGGAGCTGTTTTTT. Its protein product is CASSIAGGSAGELFF.

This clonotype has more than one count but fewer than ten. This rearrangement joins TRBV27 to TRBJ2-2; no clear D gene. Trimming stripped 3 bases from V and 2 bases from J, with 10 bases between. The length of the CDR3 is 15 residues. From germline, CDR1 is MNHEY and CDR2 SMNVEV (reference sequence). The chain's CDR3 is CASSFIWANTGELFF. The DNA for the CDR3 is TGTGCCAGCAGTTTTATCTGGGCAAACACCGGGGAGCTGTTTTTT.

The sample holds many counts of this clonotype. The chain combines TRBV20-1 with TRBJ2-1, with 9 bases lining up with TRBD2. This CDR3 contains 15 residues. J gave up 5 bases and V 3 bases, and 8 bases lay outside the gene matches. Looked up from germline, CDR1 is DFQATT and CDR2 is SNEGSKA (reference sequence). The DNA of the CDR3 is TGCAGTGCTAGTGGAGGGCTAGCGGGAAACAATGAGCAGTTCTTC. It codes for CSASGGLAGNNEQFF.

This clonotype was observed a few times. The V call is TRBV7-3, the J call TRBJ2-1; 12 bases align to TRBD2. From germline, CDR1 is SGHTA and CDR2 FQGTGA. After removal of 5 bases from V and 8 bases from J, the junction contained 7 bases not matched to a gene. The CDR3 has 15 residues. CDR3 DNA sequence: TGTGCCAGCAGCCAGACTAGCGGGAGACTCGATGAGCAGTTCTTC. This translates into CASSQTSGRLDEQFF.

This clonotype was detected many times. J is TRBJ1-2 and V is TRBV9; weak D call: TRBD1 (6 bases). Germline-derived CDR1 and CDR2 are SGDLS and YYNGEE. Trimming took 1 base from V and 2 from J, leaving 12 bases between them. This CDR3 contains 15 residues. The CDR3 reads CASSVPLTGNYGYTF. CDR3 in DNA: TGTGCCAGCAGCGTACCCCTTACAGGGAACTATGGCTACACCTTC. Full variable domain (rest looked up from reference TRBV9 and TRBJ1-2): DSGVTQTPKHLITATGQRVTLRCSPRSGDLSVYWYQQSLDQGLQFLIQYYNGEERAKGNILERFSAQQFPDLHSELNLSSLELGDSALYFCASSVPLTGNYGYTFGSGTRLTVV.

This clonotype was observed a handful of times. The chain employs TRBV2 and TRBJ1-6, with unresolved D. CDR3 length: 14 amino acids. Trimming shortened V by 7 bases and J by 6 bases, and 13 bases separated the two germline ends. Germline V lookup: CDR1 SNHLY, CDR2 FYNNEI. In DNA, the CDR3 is TGTGCCAGCAAGTTACAGCGATCTAATTCACCCCTCCACTTT. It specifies CASKLQRSNSPLHF.

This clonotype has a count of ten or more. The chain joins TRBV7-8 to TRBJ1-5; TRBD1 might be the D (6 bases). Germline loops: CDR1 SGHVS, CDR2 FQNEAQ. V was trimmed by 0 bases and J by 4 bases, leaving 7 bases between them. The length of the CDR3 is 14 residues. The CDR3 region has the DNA TGTGCCAGCAGCTTAGCGGGGGCGAATCAGCCCCAGCATTTT. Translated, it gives CASSLAGANQPQHF.

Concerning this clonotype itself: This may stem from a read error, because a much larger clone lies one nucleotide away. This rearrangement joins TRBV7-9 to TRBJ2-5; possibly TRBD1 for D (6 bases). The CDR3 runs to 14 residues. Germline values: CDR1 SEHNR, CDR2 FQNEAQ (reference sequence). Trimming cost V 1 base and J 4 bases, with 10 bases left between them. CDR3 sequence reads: CASSLGQAPETQYF. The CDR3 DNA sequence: TGTGCCAGCAGCTTAGGACAGGCACCAGAGACCCAGTACTTC.

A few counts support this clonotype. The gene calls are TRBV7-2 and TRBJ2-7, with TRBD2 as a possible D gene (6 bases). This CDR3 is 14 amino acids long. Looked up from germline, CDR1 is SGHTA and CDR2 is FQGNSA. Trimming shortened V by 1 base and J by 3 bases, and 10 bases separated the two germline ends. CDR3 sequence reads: CASSLVEGYYEQYF. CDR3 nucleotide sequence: TGTGCCAGCAGCTTAGTGGAGGGTTACTACGAGCAGTACTTC. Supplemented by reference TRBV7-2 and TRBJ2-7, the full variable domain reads GAGVSQSPSNKVTEKGKDVELRCDPISGHTALYWYRQSLGQGLEFLIYFQGNSAPDKSGLPSDRFSAERTGGSVSTLTIQRTQQEDSAVYLCASSLVEGYYEQYFGPGTRLTVT.

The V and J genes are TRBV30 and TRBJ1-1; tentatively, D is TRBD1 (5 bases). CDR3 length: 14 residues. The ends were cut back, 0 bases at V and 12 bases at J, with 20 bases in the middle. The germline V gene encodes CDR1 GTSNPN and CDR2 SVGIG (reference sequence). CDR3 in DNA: TGTGCCTGGAGTGTTGGGGCAGGGCGTCTTCTGACTTTCTTT. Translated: CAWSVGAGRLLTFF.